Presented here are 18 T cell receptor beta chains from one specimen sequenced in a study of beta chain features in type 1 diabetes. Study-wide findings and caveats: Shorter TCRB CDR3s, moderately but significantly so, marked every one of the four CD4+ subsets in Type 1 diabetes patients.

Reverse transcription of all isolated RNA meant that expressed TCRB transcripts were sequenced. Sequenced by immunoSEQ multiplex PCR; TCRdb stores in-frame clones only, minus some. The data contain roughly 38,000 clones, 65% to 80% of them seen just once; the ten biggest clones take up over 1.5%. These TCRs are of unknown antigen specificity. Sequencing input: Tregs from blood. The receptor source for this set is a man aged 30 to 39 with type 1 diabetes. Some clones in this sample may be carry-over from other donors' samples.

Points on this clone: A read error may account for a junction end that differs from germline. Other DNA sequences of this sample code for an identical CDR3. This chain links TRBV30 with TRBJ2-3; tentatively, D is TRBD2 (6 bases). The CDR3 has 14 amino acids. CDR1 is GTSNPN and CDR2 is SVGIG in the germline V gene (reference sequence). CDR3 amino acids: CAWSVGGSTDTQYF. The CDR3 coding sequence is TGCGCCTGGAGTGTCGGGGGAAGCACAGATACGCAGTATTTT.

The rearrangement joins TRBV7-2 to TRBJ1-2; TRBD1 aligns across 9 bases. V gave up 1 base and J gave up 5 bases; unmatched junction bases: 2. CDR3 length: 14 amino acids. Germline V gene data show CDR1 as SGHTA and CDR2 as FQGNSA. This chain's CDR3 is CASSLGGQGYGYTF. CDR3 DNA sequence: TGTGCCAGCAGCTTAGGGGGACAGGGTTATGGCTACACCTTC. Complete variable domain (other parts from reference TRBV7-2 and TRBJ1-2): GAGVSQSPSNKVTEKGKDVELRCDPISGHTALYWYRQSLGQGLEFLIYFQGNSAPDKSGLPSDRFSAERTGGSVSTLTIQRTQQEDSAVYLCASSLGGQGYGYTFGSGTRLTVV.

The J gene is TRBJ2-3, the V gene TRBV7-3; TRBD2 matches at 8 bases. V was clipped by 3 bases and J by 2 bases; unmatched bases: 4. This CDR3 has 15 amino acids. In germline, CDR1 is SGHTA, CDR2 FQGTGA. The CDR3 reads CASSLTSDYTDTQYF. CDR3 nucleotide sequence: TGTGCCAGCAGCTTGACTAGCGATTACACAGATACGCAGTATTTT.

The chain links TRBV20-1 to TRBJ1-4; maybe TRBD1 (5 bases). Trimming stripped 6 bases from V and 8 bases from J, with 10 bases between. Germline V gene data show CDR1 as DFQATT and CDR2 as SNEGSKA (reference sequence). This CDR3 has 11 residues. CDR3 nucleotides: TGCAGTGCGACACAGGCAGAAAAACTGTTTTTT. Protein product: CSATQAEKLFF.

This sequence joins TRBV6-4 and TRBJ1-2; 7 bases are a match to TRBD1. Germline V gives CDR1 MRHNA, CDR2 SNTAGT. This CDR3 comprises 14 residues. Losses at the gene ends were 5 bases for V and 7 bases for J; bases not matched to a gene: 10. CDR3 DNA: TGTGCCAGCAGTAACAACAGGGGATCTGCTGGCTACACCTTC. This sequence encodes CASSNNRGSAGYTF.

This clone was counted a single time. The gene calls are TRBV5-1 and TRBJ1-2; 7 nucleotides agree with TRBD1. The CDR3 runs to 12 residues. J gave up 6 bases and V 4 bases, and 3 bases lay outside the gene matches. Germline V CDR1 and CDR2: SGHRS, YFSETQ. This CDR3 is CASSATGDGYTF. In DNA form, the CDR3 reads TGCGCCAGCAGCGCAACAGGGGATGGCTACACCTTC.

This clone was counted only a few times. This chain links TRBV9 with TRBJ2-5; TRBD2 aligns across 8 bases. Germline V gene lookup returns CDR1 SGDLS and CDR2 YYNGEE. The CDR3 runs to 17 residues. After removal of 0 bases from V and 5 bases from J, the junction contained 12 bases not matched to a gene. CDR3 coding DNA: TGTGCCAGCAGCGTAGGGTTCGGGGGGGGAATACTCGAGACCCAGTACTTC. It codes for CASSVGFGGGILETQYF.

This rearrangement joins TRBV4-3 to TRBJ1-4; 7 bases align to TRBD1. With V trimmed by 0 bases and J by 5 bases, 3 bases remained unmatched. The CDR3 has 15 amino acids. Germline CDR1 is LGHNA and CDR2 is YSLEER. The CDR3 region is CASSQDYRGNEKLFF. As DNA, the CDR3 is TGCGCCAGCAGCCAAGATTACAGGGGCAATGAAAAACTGTTTTTT.

This clone showed up just a few times. The V call is TRBV4-1, the J call TRBJ2-4; TRBD1 matches at 7 bases. Trimming at V came to 2 bases and at J to 6 bases, leaving 7 bases not matched to a gene. This CDR3 contains 15 residues. The germline V gene has CDR1 MGHRA and CDR2 YSYEKL. CDR3: CASSQTRGWGNIQYF. In nucleotides, the CDR3 is TGCGCCAGCAGCCAAACCAGGGGGTGGGGAAACATTCAGTACTTC.

The chain recombines TRBV5-1 with TRBJ2-2; 11 nucleotides agree with TRBD2. Unmatched junction bases numbered 4, after V lost 4 bases and J lost 5 bases. This CDR3 region has 15 residues. Germline CDR1 reads SGHRS; CDR2 reads YFSETQ. In DNA form, the CDR3 reads TGCGCCAGCAGCGTGGGACTAGCGGTGACCGGGGAGCTGTTTTTT. Its translation: CASSVGLAVTGELFF.

The chain has TRBV7-3 and TRBJ2-2; 9 bases are shared with TRBD1. Germline V gene data show CDR1 as SGHTA and CDR2 as FQGTGA. CDR3 size: 15 residues. The V segment lost 10 bases and the J segment 6 bases; nucleotides outside the gene matches: 12. The CDR3 sequence is CATQRGQGRAGELFF. The CDR3 nucleotides read TGTGCCACCCAGAGGGGACAGGGTCGGGCCGGGGAGCTGTTTTTT.

Notes on this clone: Compared with germline, one end of the junction differs, possibly owing to a read error. V gene TRBV10-3 combines with J gene TRBJ2-3; the D gene is possibly TRBD2 (7 bases). Per germline, CDR1 ENHRY and CDR2 SYGVKD. The CDR3 consists of 16 residues. CDR3 loop: CAISESRGGGIGAHYF. CDR3 sequence (DNA): TGTGCCATCAGTGAGTCGAGGGGCGGGGGCATCGGTGCGCATTATTTT.

The CDR3 DNA reads as TGCGCCAGCCCCTCCGGGACAGGGAGCGATGAGCAGTTCTTC. This encodes CASPSGTGSDEQFF. V gene TRBV4-3 combines with J gene TRBJ2-1, with 9 bases identical to TRBD1. CDR3 length: 14 residues. Germline trimming cut 8 bases from V and 8 bases from J; bases unmatched to any gene: 10. Germline CDR1 LGHNA, CDR2 YSLEER.

This chain connects TRBV6-6 to TRBJ2-3; D perhaps matches TRBD2 (6 bases). Trimming pared 8 bases from V and 2 bases from J, leaving 11 bases between. This CDR3 has 13 amino acids. Germline values: CDR1 MNHNY, CDR2 SVGAGI (reference sequence). Here the CDR3 reads CASRLGSTDTQYF. In nucleotides, the CDR3 is TGTGCCAGCCGACTAGGATCCACAGATACGCAGTATTTT.

This clone has just one count. The rearrangement links TRBV2 to TRBJ2-1; 9 nucleotides match TRBD2. V lost 7 bases, J lost 4 bases, and 11 bases stayed unmatched. CDR3 length: 16 amino acids. Germline-derived CDR1 and CDR2 are SNHLY and FYNNEI. The DNA of the CDR3 is TGTGCCAGCAACCCTAGAGAGCGGGGGGATTACAATGAGCAGTTCTTC. Encoded protein: CASNPRERGDYNEQFF.

A few counts support this clone. V and J are TRBV4-3 and TRBJ1-2, with 7 bases that match TRBD1. Germline values: CDR1 LGHNA, CDR2 YSLEER. J lost 2 bases, V lost 0 bases, and 0 bases had no gene match. CDR3 length: 14 residues. CDR3 sequence (DNA): TGCGCCAGCAGCCAAGACAGGGGGAACTATGGCTACACCTTC. This codes for CASSQDRGNYGYTF.

The chain employs TRBV6-1 and TRBJ2-3; 10 bases line up with TRBD2. The CDR3 runs 15 residues. V was pared by 1 base and J by 10 bases, with 8 bases of the junction left unmatched. Germline CDR1 reads MNHNS; CDR2 reads SASEGT. Written as DNA, the CDR3 is TGTGCCAGCAGTGAAGTGGGACTAGCGTTGGCGGCGCAGTATTTT. Its protein is CASSEVGLALAAQYF.

V gene TRBV30 combines with J gene TRBJ2-5; TRBD1 matches at 7 bases. Germline CDR1 and CDR2: GTSNPN and SVGIG (reference sequence). The CDR3 runs 12 residues. V gave up 1 base and J gave up 5 bases; unmatched junction bases: 1. In DNA, the CDR3 is TGTGCCTGGAGTGGAGGGGGCGAGACCCAGTACTTC. As protein: CAWSGGGETQYF.